Shown below are 32 T cell receptor beta chains from a single sample sequenced in a study of T cells in Graves' hyperthyroidism and ophthalmopathy. There were TCR beta CDR3 regions amplified from RNA transcripts. First-round RT-PCR with HTBI primers amplified the TCR CDR3 region. One entry per CDR3 protein results from TCRdb running MiXCR on the multiplex PCR reads. This sample carries a few hundred thousand distinct CDR3 sequences, 40% to 55% of them seen once, and the ten largest clones take 7.5% to 8.5%. Material for sequencing was peripheral blood or thyroid tissue (not recorded which). The receptors derive from a woman aged 18-35 years with Graves' hyperthyroidism.

The V and J genes are TRBV7-9 and TRBJ2-2; D not resolved. The J call may be mistaken, given a closer DNA end match to TRBJ2-3. The CDR3 contains 12 residues. Looked up from germline, CDR1 is SEHNR and CDR2 is FQNEAQ (reference sequence). The chain's CDR3 is CASSNPGDTQYF. The CDR3 region has the DNA TGTGCCAGCAGCAATCCCGGGGATACGCAGTATTTT.

This clonotype was counted many times. V is TRBV15 and J is TRBJ2-2, with 12 bases aligning to TRBD2. V dropped 1 base and J dropped 4; count of bases not matched to a gene: 16. Per the germline V gene, CDR1 is LNHNV and CDR2 is YYDKDF (reference sequence). There are 21 residues in the CDR3. The CDR3 region is CATSRVVETSGRPRVTGELFF. For the CDR3, the DNA is TGTGCCACCAGCAGAGTAGTTGAGACTAGCGGGAGACCCCGAGTCACCGGGGAGCTGTTTTTT. Filled out from reference TRBV15 and TRBJ2-2, the complete variable domain reads DAMVIQNPRYQVTQFGKPVTLSCSQTLNHNVMYWYQQKSSQAPKLLFHYYDKDFNNEADTPDNFQSRRPNTSFCFLDIRSPGLGDTAMYLCATSRVVETSGRPRVTGELFFGEGSRLTVL.

This sequence joins TRBV12-3 or TRBV12-4 and TRBJ2-7; 9 bases are a match to TRBD2. The J call is uncertain, as TRBJ2-5 better fits the DNA end. CDR3 length: 17 amino acids. CDR3 sequence (DNA): TGTGCCAGCAGTTCGCTTCCCGTGGTAGCGGGAGAAGAGACCCAGTACTTC. Amino acid sequence: CASSSLPVVAGEETQYF.

This chain connects TRBV10-3 to TRBJ2-7; tentative D call: TRBD1 (6 bases). Germline loops: CDR1 ENHRY, CDR2 SYGVKD. This CDR3 contains 13 residues. V gave up 2 bases and J gave up 4 bases, with 9 bases separating them. The CDR3 protein is CAISELGAYEQYF. The CDR3 nucleotides read TGTGCCATCAGTGAGCTGGGGGCGTACGAGCAGTACTTC.

Ten or more counts support this clonotype. CDR3 amino acids: CASSSSSGIISYEQYF. The CDR3 bases are TGTGCCAGTAGTTCCAGTAGCGGGATAATCTCCTACGAGCAGTACTTC. The chain has TRBV19 and TRBJ2-7; 8 bases align to TRBD2. CDR1 and CDR2 from the germline V gene are LNHDA and SQIVND (reference sequence). J was trimmed by 0 bases and V by 5 bases; bases with no gene match: 9. There are 16 residues in the CDR3.

In regard to this clonotype: A read error may account for a junction end that differs from germline. The chain has TRBV10-3 and TRBJ2-7; D is undetermined. The length of the CDR3 is 11 residues. Per the germline V gene, CDR1 is ENHRY and CDR2 is SYGVKD. Here the CDR3 reads CVTSLTYEQHF. For the CDR3, the DNA is TGTGTCACTTCATTGACCTACGAGCAGCACTTC.

This chain links TRBV29-1 with TRBJ2-7; TRBD2 agrees at 7 bases. The CDR3 contains 14 residues. CDR1 is SQVTM, CDR2 ANQGSEA, per germline. The V segment lost 1 base and the J segment 7 bases; nucleotides outside the gene matches: 10. CDR3 region: CSVEVPGGVEEQYF. CDR3 in DNA: TGCAGCGTTGAAGTCCCGGGAGGCGTGGAGGAGCAGTACTTC.

This clonotype has at least ten counts. J is TRBJ2-5 and V is TRBV29-1; the D gene is possibly TRBD1 (6 bases). The V and J ends lost 6 bases and 2 bases respectively, with 16 bases between them. CDR3 size: 14 residues. Per the germline V gene, CDR1 is SQVTM and CDR2 is ANQGSEA. The CDR3 here is CSVDPRTEQETQYF. CDR3 DNA: TGCAGCGTGGACCCCCGGACAGAACAAGAGACCCAGTACTTC.

Many counts were recorded for this clonotype. This chain uses TRBV20-1 with TRBJ2-7; unclear D gene. This CDR3 is built from 16 residues. From germline, CDR1 is DFQATT and CDR2 SNEGSKA (reference sequence). V shed 0 bases and J shed 2 bases, with 17 bases lying between them. The CDR3 bases are TGCAGTGCTAGAGATTCGCGGCAAATTGAGACCTACGAGCAGTACTTC. Amino acids: CSARDSRQIETYEQYF.

As to this clonotype: A much larger clone differs from this one at a single base, so this may be a read error. This sequence joins TRBV9 and TRBJ2-7; TRBD2 aligns across 7 bases. This CDR3 has 17 amino acids. After removal of 4 bases from V and 0 bases from J, the junction contained 13 bases not matched to a gene. CDR1 is SGDLS, CDR2 YYNGEE, per germline. CDR3 coding DNA: TGTGCCAGCAGCCCCAGCTGGGCTAGCGGTACCTCCTACGAGCAGTACTTC. Protein product: CASSPSWASGTSYEQYF.

The chain combines TRBV4-1 with TRBJ2-2; no reliable D call. The germline V gene has CDR1 MGHRA and CDR2 YSYEKL. The germline V and J ends were trimmed by 3 bases and 8 bases, with 16 bases remaining between them. CDR3 length: 15 residues. The CDR3 nucleotides read TGCGCCAGCAGCCACGGAGTCCTTGATCCGGGGGAGCTGTTTTTT. Protein product: CASSHGVLDPGELFF.

This rearrangement joins TRBV29-1 to TRBJ2-5, with D maybe TRBD2 (5 bases). This CDR3 has 13 residues. Trimming left V 8 bases short and J 3 bases short, with 16 bases between. Germline V gene data show CDR1 as SQVTM and CDR2 as ANQGSEA. The CDR3 reads CSSLARGEETQYF. The CDR3 nucleotides read TGCAGCAGTTTAGCGCGTGGAGAAGAGACCCAGTACTTC.

Note on this clonotype: This may be a read error, as it is one base from a much larger clone. The V call is TRBV6-6, the J call TRBJ1-2, with 8 bases matching TRBD1. Germline V gives CDR1 MNHNY, CDR2 SVGAGI (reference sequence). This CDR3 is built from 13 residues. After removal of 4 bases from V and 7 bases from J, the junction contained 5 bases not matched to a gene. CDR3 sequence: CASSFSTGAGYTF. The DNA for the CDR3 is TGTGCCAGCAGTTTCTCGACAGGGGCTGGCTACACCTTC.

The genes are TRBV6-2 or TRBV6-3 and TRBJ1-6; no definite D call. Germline V gives CDR1 MNHEY, CDR2 SVGEGT. This CDR3 has 14 amino acids. The germline V and J ends were trimmed by 5 bases and 8 bases, with 13 bases remaining between them. For the CDR3, the DNA is TGTGCCAGCAGTCGCACAACAGAGCATTCACCCCTCCACTTT. Its translation is CASSRTTEHSPLHF.

Comments on this clonotype: One end of the junction is discordant with germline, which a read error may explain. V and J are TRBV6-1 and TRBJ1-5; D perhaps matches TRBD1 (5 bases). This CDR3 has 15 residues. Per the germline V gene, CDR1 is MNHNS and CDR2 is SASEGT. This CDR3 reads CASSEGELINQPQHF. CDR3 nucleotides: TGTGCCAGCAGCGAAGGGGAACTGATTAATCAGCCCCAGCATTTT.

About this clonotype: A much more abundant neighbour one base away suggests this may be a read error. The chain joins TRBV5-1 to TRBJ2-6; 9 positions agree with TRBD1. The CDR3 totals 16 residues. Germline loops: CDR1 SGHRS, CDR2 YFSETQ. V dropped 5 bases and J dropped 13; count of bases not matched to a gene: 16. The CDR3 bases are TGCGCCAGCAGGGTTAACCGGGACAGGGCCGCCGGAGTCCTGACTTTC. Amino acids: CASRVNRDRAAGVLTF.

The V and J genes are TRBV2 and TRBJ2-7, with a possible D match to TRBD1 (6 bases). Trimming took off 5 bases at V and 7 bases at J, with 15 bases between the two ends. CDR3 length: 13 residues. Looked up from germline, CDR1 is SNHLY and CDR2 is FYNNEI. The CDR3 reads CASSRDTYNEQYF. In DNA form, the CDR3 reads TGTGCCAGCAGTCGGGACACCTACAATGAGCAGTACTTC.

Regarding this clonotype: This may arise from a read error, as a much more abundant clone is one base away. The chain carries TRBV12-3 or TRBV12-4 and TRBJ1-5; 9 bases line up with TRBD1. The CDR3 sequence is 14 residues long. In nucleotides, the CDR3 is TGTACCAGCAGCTTACGACAGGGGGGACGGCCCCAGCATTTT. Its translation is CTSSLRQGGRPQHF.

The V call is TRBV24-1, the J call TRBJ1-1, with TRBD1 matching over 8 bases. The CDR3 covers 14 residues. Germline loops: CDR1 KGHDR, CDR2 SFDVKD. The trim removed 7 bases at V and 0 bases at J, leaving 3 bases unmatched. CDR3 sequence: CATRADRVNTEAFF. In DNA form, the CDR3 reads TGTGCCACCAGAGCGGACAGGGTGAACACTGAAGCTTTCTTT.

This clonotype appeared a single time. Given the absence of the conserved phenylalanine or tryptophan at the CDR3 end, a read error is likely. No DNA is shown, since the ends of the CDR3 on it are uncertain; the CDR3 is the one TCRdb lists. The V and J genes are TRBV20-1 and TRBJ1-4; TRBD1, as called in the table, went unchecked against the DNA. CDR1 DFQATT and CDR2 SNEGSKA come from the germline V gene (reference sequence). Ends included, the CDR3 has 8 residues. CDR3 residues: CSARVPGQ.

Concerning this clonotype itself: The DNA is left out, because the CDR3 cannot be placed on it with certainty; the CDR3 is given as TCRdb lists it. This rearrangement joins TRBV7-2 to TRBJ2-7; the listed D gene, TRBD1, was not tested against the DNA. The CDR3 adds up to 18 amino acids, both ends counted. The germline V gene has CDR1 SGHTA and CDR2 FQGNSA. This CDR3 reads CASSFYICLAQADYEQYF.

This clonotype was seen a single time. The gene calls are TRBV24-1 and TRBJ2-5, with D perhaps TRBD2 (6 bases). This CDR3 spans 14 amino acids. CDR1 and CDR2 (germline): KGHDR, SFDVKD. V shed 11 bases and J shed 5 bases, with 20 bases lying between them. CDR3 nucleotide sequence: TGTGCCAGCACCTGGGTCGGGGGTTGGGAGACCCAGTACTTC. It specifies CASTWVGGWETQYF.

This clonotype has ten or more counts. This chain connects TRBV11-2 to TRBJ1-1; D gene uncertain. V was trimmed by 7 bases and J by 4 bases, leaving 19 bases between them. Germline CDR1 and CDR2: SGHAT and FQNNGV. The CDR3 is made up of 15 amino acids. CDR3 in DNA: TGTGCCAGCACCCACCCCCCCGGGCGCCGCACTGAAGCTTTCTTT. Translated: CASTHPPGRRTEAFF.

As concerns this clonotype: A read error may be the cause here, since a much bigger clone is one base away. The chain couples TRBV19 to TRBJ2-6; 8 bases are shared with TRBD1. CDR1 is LNHDA, CDR2 SQIVND, per germline (reference sequence). The CDR3 sequence is 20 residues long. The CDR3 DNA follows: TGTGTCAGTAGTACCCCGGGCAGGGGGCCCGATAACTCTGGGGCCAACGTCCTGACTTTC. This codes for CVSSTPGRGPDNSGANVLTF.

This clonotype was counted a single time. The chain uses TRBV7-8 and TRBJ2-5; TRBD1 might be the D (6 bases). The CDR3 spans 15 residues. Trimming left V 3 bases short and J 4 bases short, with 15 bases between. Germline V lookup: CDR1 SGHVS, CDR2 FQNEAQ. The chain's CDR3 is CASSFRGTTIETQYF. CDR3 sequence (DNA): TGTGCCAGCAGCTTCAGGGGAACTACGATAGAGACCCAGTACTTC.

At least ten counts were recorded for this clonotype. The chain couples TRBV3-1 to TRBJ2-7; D gene unclear. The V gene's germline CDR1 is LGHDT and CDR2 YNNKEL (reference sequence). The CDR3 length is 12 residues. The V gene lost 4 bases and the J gene lost 4 bases, with 8 bases spanning the gap. In DNA, the CDR3 is TGTGCCAGCAGCCCTGGGCCTTACGAGCAGTACTTC. Its translation is CASSPGPYEQYF.

This clonotype was recorded at least ten times. V is TRBV3-1 and J is TRBJ2-7; TRBD2 matches at 10 bases. V was clipped by 6 bases and J by 3 bases; unmatched bases: 11. Germline CDR1 LGHDT, CDR2 YNNKEL (reference sequence). This CDR3 contains 16 residues. The CDR3 sequence is CASRPTGTSVGYEQYF. DNA for the CDR3: TGTGCCAGCAGACCGACAGGGACTAGCGTCGGCTACGAGCAGTACTTC.

The CDR3 reads CATSNKTTGSLYGYTF. CDR3 nucleotides: TGTGCCACCAGCAACAAAACGACAGGGTCGCTCTATGGCTACACCTTC. This chain links TRBV15 with TRBJ1-2, with 7 bases fitting TRBD1. The CDR3 sequence is 16 residues long. The germline V gene has CDR1 LNHNV and CDR2 YYDKDF (reference sequence). Trimming at V came to 4 bases and at J to 4 bases, leaving 12 bases not matched to a gene.

This clonotype was detected only once. Since no conserved phenylalanine or tryptophan closes the CDR3, a read error is the likely cause. The DNA is omitted, as the CDR3 cannot be located on it reliably, and the CDR3 follows TCRdb's listing. This chain joins TRBV5-1 and TRBJ1-1; the tabulated D call, TRBD1, remains unverified against the DNA. The CDR3 extends over 13 residues, inclusive of both ends. Germline V gives CDR1 SGHRS, CDR2 YFSETQ. The CDR3 loop reads CASSLDTGRGIYS.

Only one count was recorded for this clonotype. This chain connects TRBV29-1 to TRBJ2-2; D is unresolved. The CDR3 covers 11 residues. V lost 8 bases to trimming and J lost 6 bases, with 10 bases between them. Germline V gene lookup returns CDR1 SQVTM and CDR2 ANQGSEA. The CDR3 is CSLNTAGELFF. The CDR3 DNA is TGCAGCTTAAATACGGCCGGGGAGCTGTTTTTT.

This clonotype was observed many times. The chain carries TRBV9 and TRBJ2-2; 7 bases fit TRBD1. The CDR3 has 13 amino acids. The germline V gene has CDR1 SGDLS and CDR2 YYNGEE. V shed 2 bases and J 8 bases; nucleotides not matched to a gene: 3. The DNA for the CDR3 is TGTGCCAGCAGCGTGGGACAGCCGGGGGAGCTGTTTTTT. Residues: CASSVGQPGELFF.

The chain has TRBV27 and TRBJ2-7, with D possibly matching TRBD2 (6 bases). Germline lookup yields CDR1 MNHEY and CDR2 SMNVEV (reference sequence). Between the trimmed V and J ends, which lost 3 bases and 0 bases, there was a span of 18 bases. The CDR3 spans 17 residues. The DNA for the CDR3 is TGTGCCAGCAGTTTTAAGCGGCCGGGACTGTCCTCCTACGAGCAGTACTTC. It is translated as CASSFKRPGLSSYEQYF.